This T cell receptor (beta chain) was captured by sequencing in a study of T cell clonality in common variable immunodeficiency. General study points: Links between repertoire features and CVID complications were heterogeneity-limited. Common variable immunodeficiency TCR beta sequences reportedly had fewer deletions and N-nucleotide insertions. Shared TCRbeta clones were fewer between CVID subjects than controls.

The assay was immunoSEQ multiplex PCR, and TCRdb's table has in-frame clones only and misses some. The specimen gives under 50,000 clones without singletons; the ten biggest hold about 0.68%. V was clipped by 3 bases and J by 4 bases, with 9 bases between them. Germline lookup yields CDR1 KGHSH and CDR2 LQKENI. This CDR3 comprises 13 residues. This clone was detected many times. Antigen: not known. The read halts 3 residues ahead of the CDR3 end, with the missing end drawn from the germline J gene. Donors gave 5 to 8 ml heparinized peripheral whole blood. The chain is built from TRBV18 and TRBJ1-1; D is unresolved. This TCR was sampled from a person between 18 and 70 years old in good health. Specimen: peripheral blood mononuclear cells. The CDR3 here is CASSPLSGTEAFF. The part of the CDR3 DNA that was read is TGTGCCAGCTCACCCCTAAGTGGCACTGAA.